This TCR beta chain was identified during a study of response to subunit inactivated influenza vaccine. A few counts support this clonotype. The antigen remains unidentified. TCRdb processed the RT-PCR reads anew with MiXCR; each CDR3 protein has one entry. Of roughly 790,000 distinct CDR3 sequences in the sample, roughly 20% were seen once. With V trimmed by 2 bases and J by 6 bases, 10 bases remained unmatched. Germline V gene sequence: CDR1 MNHEY, CDR2 SVGEGT. This CDR3 contains 19 residues. Study observations and caveats: A suggestion made by the authors is that each seasonal influenza vaccination recruits few new T cells.

This chain connects TRBV6-2 or TRBV6-3 to TRBJ2-1; 16 bases fit TRBD2. The receptor comes from a man aged 50-59 years who received an inactivated influenza vaccine. Sequenced material: PBMCs from blood, taken 4 to 6 days after vaccination. The CDR3, as DNA: TGTGCCAGCAGTTACAGACAGGGACTAGCGGGAGGGCCTAGCAATGAGCAGTTCTTC. This translates into CASSYRQGLAGGPSNEQFF.